This TCR beta chain derives from a study of blood T cells in healthy people across ages. General study results and limits: Long-lived donors carried more naive CD4+ cells and greater diversity than aged donors.

Together with a sample-barcoded 5' primer, a J-beta primer mix was included in a second PCR lasting about 7 to 11 cycles. TCRdb fed the 5' RACE reads into MiXCR, producing one record per CDR3 protein. The data hold approximately 1,000,000 distinct CDR3 sequences, with more than 40% observed a single time. Healthy Caucasian individuals from Russia aged roughly 6 to 90 served as donors. This CDR3 has 13 amino acids. CDR1 and CDR2 from the germline V gene are MNHEY and SVGAGI. The germline V and J ends were trimmed by 7 bases and 2 bases, with 10 bases remaining between them. To note about this clonotype: Its antigen is unknown.

The sequenced sample was blood. V and J are TRBV6-5 and TRBJ2-3; D uncertain. The TCR was taken from a woman aged 55-70 years in good health. CDR3 nucleotide sequence: TGTGCCAGCATGGACCCCCCCACAGATACGCAGTATTTT. It is translated as CASMDPPTDTQYF.